This paragraph reports one TCR beta chain. Its antigen is not identified. The junction departs from germline at one end; a sequencing error may be responsible. The data belong to a study of blood T cells in healthy people across ages. Primers used in a second PCR of about 7 to 12 cycles were a sample-barcoded 5' primer and a J-beta primer mix. Each of the samples gave a minimum of 2.5 million paired-end reads that contained CDR3. TCRdb analysed the 5' RACE reads with MiXCR anew, one entry per CDR3 protein. Counted here are about 640,000 distinct CDR3 sequences, about 54% occurring once; the ten biggest clones make up 30% to 45%. Study-wide results and caveats: Strong correlation was found linking TCR beta diversity to naive T cell percentage.

The CDR3 has 15 amino acids. CDR1 KGHSH and CDR2 LQKENI come from the germline V gene. Healthy Caucasian individuals from Russia aged about 6 to 100 served as donors. The sequenced sample consisted of blood. The sequence came from a man between 60 and 75 years old in good health. The V call is TRBV18, the J call TRBJ2-5; D is ambiguous. CDR3 residues: CASSPPASRQETQYF. In DNA, the CDR3 is TGTGCCAGCTCGCCACCCGCGTCTAGACAAGAGACCCAGTACTTC.